This T cell receptor (beta chain) was observed in a study of blood T cell repertoires in COVID-19. About the research overall: Sites in the United States, Italy and Spain provided acute and convalescent COVID-19 samples.

In the original analysis: Quantification of nucleated cells was approximated via reference gene primer amplification. TCRdb's table, derived via immunoSEQ multiplex PCR, lists solely in-frame clones and lacks some. V and J calls plus clone size are reproduced from that table; the DNA served to infer D and trimming. The table has about 170,000 clones, roughly 90% seen once; the top ten hold 4.8%. Followed longitudinally, the Seattle patients had been enrolled during active infection. The CDR3 loop spans 16 amino acids. V shed 7 bases and J shed 4 bases, with 17 bases lying between them. Germline CDR1 and CDR2: MGHDK and SYGVNS.

The receptor was isolated from a young man with COVID-19, enrolled during active disease. The sequenced sample consisted of peripheral blood. The chain is built from TRBV25-1 and TRBJ2-6, with a tentative D call TRBD1 (6 bases). This chain's CDR3 is CASKATGTRGANVLTF. The CDR3 nucleotides read TGTGCCAGCAAGGCAACAGGGACGCGGGGGGCCAACGTCCTGACTTTC.